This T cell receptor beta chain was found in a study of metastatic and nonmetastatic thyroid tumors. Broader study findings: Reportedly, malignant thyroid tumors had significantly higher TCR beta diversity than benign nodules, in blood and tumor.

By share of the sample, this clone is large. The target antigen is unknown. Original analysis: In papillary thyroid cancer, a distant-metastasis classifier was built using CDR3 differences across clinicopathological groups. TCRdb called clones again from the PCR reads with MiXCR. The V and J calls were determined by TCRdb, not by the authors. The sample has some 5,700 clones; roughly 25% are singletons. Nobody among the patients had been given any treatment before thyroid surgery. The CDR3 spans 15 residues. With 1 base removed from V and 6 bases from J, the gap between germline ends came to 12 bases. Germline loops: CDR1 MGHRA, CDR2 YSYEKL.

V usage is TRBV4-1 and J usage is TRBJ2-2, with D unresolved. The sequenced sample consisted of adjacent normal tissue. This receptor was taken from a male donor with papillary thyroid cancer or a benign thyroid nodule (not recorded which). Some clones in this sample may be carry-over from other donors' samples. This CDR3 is CASSQAAGRAGELFF. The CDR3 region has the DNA TGCGCCAGCAGCCAAGCCGCAGGAAGGGCCGGGGAGCTGTTTTTT.